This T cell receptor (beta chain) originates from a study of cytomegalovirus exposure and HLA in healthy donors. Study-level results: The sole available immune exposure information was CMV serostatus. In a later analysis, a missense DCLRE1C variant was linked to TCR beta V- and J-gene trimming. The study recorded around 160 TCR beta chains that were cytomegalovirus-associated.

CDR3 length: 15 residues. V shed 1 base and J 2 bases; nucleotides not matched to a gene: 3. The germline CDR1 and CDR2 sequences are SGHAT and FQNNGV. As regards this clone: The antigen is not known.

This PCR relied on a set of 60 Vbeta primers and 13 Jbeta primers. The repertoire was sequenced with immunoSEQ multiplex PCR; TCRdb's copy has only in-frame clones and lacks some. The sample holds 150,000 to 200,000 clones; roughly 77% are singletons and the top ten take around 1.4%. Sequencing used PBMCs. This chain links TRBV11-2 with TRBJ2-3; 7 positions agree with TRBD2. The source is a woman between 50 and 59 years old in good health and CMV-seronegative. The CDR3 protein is CASSLAGGPTDTQYF. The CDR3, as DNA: TGTGCCAGCAGCTTAGCGGGAGGCCCCACAGATACGCAGTATTTT.